This T cell receptor (beta chain) originates from a study of blood T cell repertoires in COVID-19. Looking at the study overall: Some COVID-19 samples were acute and others convalescent; all came from the United States, Italy and Spain. Sources were T cells, B-cell-depleted T cells, or PBMCs; the material itself was cDNA or gDNA.

The CDR3 totals 14 residues. Trimming removed 3 bases from V and 10 bases from J; junction bases left unmatched: 8. Per germline, CDR1 WNHNN and CDR2 SYGVQD (reference sequence). This clone was recorded once. Authors' methods: Estimated nucleated cell counts came from reference gene primer amplification. Sequencing was performed with immunoSEQ multiplex PCR; in TCRdb, only in-frame clones are kept and a portion is missing. Clonal size and the V and J genes are those of that table, whereas D and trimming came from the DNA. Here the sample spans 250,000 to 350,000 clones, about nine tenths being singletons.

The TCR sequence derives from a man between 18 and 35 years old with active or convalescent COVID-19. Source material: peripheral blood. The chain has TRBV10-1 and TRBJ2-1, with 8 bases that match TRBD2. CDR3 DNA: TGCGCCAGCAGTGACCACAGCGGGAGCAGGGAGCAGTTCTTC. Translated: CASSDHSGSREQFF.